The entry below describes one TCR beta chain. Its antigen is not identified. The sample comes from a study of blood T cells in healthy people across ages. About the research overall: Using template switching, researchers captured about one barcoded beta molecule for each two T cells.

Broader study findings: Aged donors had fewer naive CD4+ cells and lower diversity than long-lived donors. Observed TCR beta diversity showed a strong correlation with the percentage of naive T cells as measured by flow cytometry.

Alongside a J-beta primer mix, a sample-barcoded 5' primer served in a second PCR lasting about 7 to 12 cycles. Through a template-switch adaptor with 12 random nucleotides, each cDNA molecule received a tag. TCRdb fed the 5' RACE reads into MiXCR, producing one record per CDR3 protein. The sample holds fewer than 900,000 distinct CDR3 sequences, about 37% seen once. Germline V gene data show CDR1 as LGHNA and CDR2 as YSLEER. Trimming left V 1 base short and J 9 bases short, with 9 bases between. CDR3 length: 13 amino acids. This TCR derives from a man between 18 and 29 years old in good health. The sequencing input was blood. The rearrangement uses TRBV4-3 and TRBJ2-2, with D perhaps TRBD2 (5 bases). Written as DNA, the CDR3 is TGCGCCAGCAGCCAAGTATCCGGGAGGGAGCTGTTTTTT. It codes for CASSQVSGRELFF.